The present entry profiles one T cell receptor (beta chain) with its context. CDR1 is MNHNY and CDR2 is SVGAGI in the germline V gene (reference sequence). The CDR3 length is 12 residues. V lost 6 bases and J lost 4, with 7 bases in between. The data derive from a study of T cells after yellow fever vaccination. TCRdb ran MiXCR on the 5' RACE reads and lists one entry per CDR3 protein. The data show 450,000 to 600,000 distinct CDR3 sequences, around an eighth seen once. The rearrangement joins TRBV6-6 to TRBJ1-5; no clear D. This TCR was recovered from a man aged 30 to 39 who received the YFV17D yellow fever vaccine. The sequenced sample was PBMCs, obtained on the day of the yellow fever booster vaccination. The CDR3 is CASSNTNQPQHF. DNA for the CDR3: TGTGCCAGCAGCAATACTAATCAGCCCCAGCATTTT.